Listed below are T cell receptor beta chains from one sample, sequenced in a study of vaccination effects on CD4 cells after COVID-19. The protocol was immunoSEQ multiplex PCR, while the TCRdb copy is restricted to in-frame clones and leaves out a portion. The repertoire holds some 35,000 clones, with approximately 82% as singletons. These receptors are not linked to any known antigen. The specimen was CD4+ T cells from PBMCs cultured with HCoV-NL63 spike peptides, collected after COVID-19 vaccination. These receptors were taken from a human donor who received a COVID-19 vaccine. Some clones in this sample may be carry-over from other donors' samples. CDR3s include the opening cysteine and the closing phenylalanine or tryptophan. Each record gives: J gene, V gene, D gene, clone size, CDR3 DNA, CDR3 protein. The D gene is left open where the match is weak. Rows may omit the clone size; those that give it use once, few, many or a size class.

J gene: TRBJ1-4
V gene: TRBV18
D gene: .
clone size: .
CDR3 DNA: TGTGCCAGCTCACGGATGGGGACTAATGAAAAACTGTTTTTT
CDR3 protein: CASSRMGTNEKLFF

J gene: TRBJ2-2
V gene: TRBV5-1
D gene: TRBD2
clone size: .
CDR3 DNA: TGCGCCAGCAGCTTGGCTCTAGCGGGGGACTTCACCGGGGAGCTGTTTTTT
CDR3 protein: CASSLALAGDFTGELFF

J gene: TRBJ2-3
V gene: TRBV7-2
D gene: .
clone size: .
CDR3 DNA: TGTGCCAGCACCCCCGGGACTCGGCGGGATACGCAGTATTTT
CDR3 protein: CASTPGTRRDTQYF

J gene: TRBJ1-4
V gene: TRBV18
D gene: .
clone size: once
CDR3 DNA: TGTGCCAGCTCACCTTCGACGGAGCTTAATGAAAAACTGTTTTTT
CDR3 protein: CASSPSTELNEKLFF

J gene: TRBJ1-6
V gene: TRBV6-5
D gene: TRBD1
clone size: .
CDR3 DNA: TGTGCCAGCCGTCTCCAGACAGGGAACTCACCCCTCCACTTT
CDR3 protein: CASRLQTGNSPLHF

J gene: TRBJ1-2
V gene: TRBV2
D gene: TRBD1
clone size: .
CDR3 DNA: TGTGCCAGCAGAGGACAGGGGGCGGTGGGTAACTATGGCTACACCTTC
CDR3 protein: CASRGQGAVGNYGYTF

J gene: TRBJ1-6
V gene: TRBV27
D gene: .
clone size: .
CDR3 DNA: TGTGCCAGCGGACGGGATCGCTCGAATTCACCCCTCCACTTT
CDR3 protein: CASGRDRSNSPLHF

J gene: TRBJ2-3
V gene: TRBV29-1
D gene: .
clone size: .
CDR3 DNA: TGCAGCGTCGCCGGGCCTGAAGGCACAGATACGCAGTATTTT
CDR3 protein: CSVAGPEGTDTQYF

J gene: TRBJ2-3
V gene: TRBV3-1/TRBV3-2
D gene: TRBD1
clone size: .
CDR3 DNA: TGTGCCAGCAGCCTCAGGGGGAGCACAGATACGCAGTATTTT
CDR3 protein: CASSLRGSTDTQYF

J gene: TRBJ1-2
V gene: TRBV4-1
D gene: .
clone size: .
CDR3 DNA: TGCGCCAGCAGCCAAGTAGGTCAGGTAGCTAACTATGGCTACACCTTC
CDR3 protein: CASSQVGQVANYGYTF

J gene: TRBJ2-5
V gene: TRBV5-1
D gene: TRBD1
clone size: .
CDR3 DNA: TGCGCCAGCAGCGGACAGGGCGTTATCTCCCAGTACTTC
CDR3 protein: CASSGQGVISQYF

J gene: TRBJ2-2
V gene: TRBV5-1
D gene: .
clone size: few
CDR3 DNA: TGCGCCAGCAGCTTGGGTCCAGGGGCGGCCGGGGAGCTGTTTTTT
CDR3 protein: CASSLGPGAAGELFF

J gene: TRBJ2-2
V gene: TRBV7-3
D gene: .
clone size: few
CDR3 DNA: TGTGCCAGCAGCCCCCTTGGGACTTCGAACACCGGGGAGCTGTTTTTT
CDR3 protein: CASSPLGTSNTGELFF

J gene: TRBJ2-3
V gene: TRBV7-3
D gene: .
clone size: .
CDR3 DNA: TGTGCCAGCAGCTTCCGAGGGAGCGGGGATACGCAGTATTTT
CDR3 protein: CASSFRGSGDTQYF

J gene: TRBJ2-1
V gene: TRBV10-1
D gene: TRBD1
clone size: .
CDR3 DNA: TGCGCCAGCAGCTATAACCGGGACAGGGGGCTCTATGAGCAGTTCTTC
CDR3 protein: CASSYNRDRGLYEQFF

J gene: TRBJ1-2
V gene: TRBV5-1
D gene: .
clone size: .
CDR3 DNA: TGCGCCAGCAGCTTTGGGGACTACAGCTATGGCTACACCTTC
CDR3 protein: CASSFGDYSYGYTF

J gene: TRBJ1-6
V gene: TRBV25-1
D gene: TRBD1
clone size: .
CDR3 DNA: TGTGCCGTAGGGGGACAGGGGGAATCACCCCTCCACTTT
CDR3 protein: CAVGGQGESPLHF

J gene: TRBJ1-4
V gene: TRBV30
D gene: .
clone size: .
CDR3 DNA: TGTGCCTGGAGTGTAACCCGGAGTAATGAAAAACTGTTTTTT
CDR3 protein: CAWSVTRSNEKLFF

J gene: TRBJ2-2
V gene: TRBV6-5
D gene: TRBD2
clone size: .
CDR3 DNA: TGTGCCAGCAGTTATCTGCGGGGGGGATCCGGGGAGCTGTTTTTT
CDR3 protein: CASSYLRGGSGELFF

J gene: TRBJ1-2
V gene: TRBV24-1
D gene: .
clone size: .
CDR3 DNA: TGTGCCACCAGTGATCTGGACAGTTCACCCACCTTC
CDR3 protein: CATSDLDSSPTF

J gene: TRBJ2-3
V gene: TRBV27
D gene: .
clone size: .
CDR3 DNA: TGTGCCAGCCAGGGACCTTTCGTAACAGATACGCAGTATTTT
CDR3 protein: CASQGPFVTDTQYF

J gene: TRBJ1-2
V gene: TRBV18
D gene: TRBD1
clone size: .
CDR3 DNA: TGTGCCAGCTCACCAGACAGGGGGCTTGGCTACACCTTC
CDR3 protein: CASSPDRGLGYTF

J gene: TRBJ1-6
V gene: TRBV27
D gene: .
clone size: .
CDR3 DNA: TGTGCCAGCAGTTTCTCGGCAAACAGGGAGTGGTATAATTCACCCCTCCACTTT
CDR3 protein: CASSFSANREWYNSPLHF

J gene: TRBJ1-5
V gene: TRBV3-1/TRBV3-2
D gene: .
clone size: few
CDR3 DNA: TGTGCCAGCAGCCAATCCGGGGGCGGGAATCAGCCCCAGCATTTT
CDR3 protein: CASSQSGGGNQPQHF

J gene: TRBJ2-5
V gene: TRBV29-1
D gene: .
clone size: .
CDR3 DNA: TGCAGCGTTGAAGAGGGCAGGGGAGAGACCCAGTACTTC
CDR3 protein: CSVEEGRGETQYF

J gene: TRBJ2-5
V gene: TRBV6-5
D gene: .
clone size: .
CDR3 DNA: TGTGCCAGCAGTTACACCCCCGGGGACTCGAAGTACTTC
CDR3 protein: CASSYTPGDSKYF

J gene: TRBJ1-2
V gene: TRBV12-3/TRBV12-4
D gene: .
clone size: .
CDR3 DNA: TGTGCCAGCAGTTTGCGGGGCTACACCTTC
CDR3 protein: CASSLRGYTF

J gene: TRBJ2-3
V gene: TRBV1
D gene: .
clone size: .
CDR3 DNA: TGCACCAGCAGCCAAGCAGCGGGGGGGGGATATTTT
CDR3 protein: CTSSQAAGGGYF

J gene: TRBJ2-2
V gene: TRBV29-1
D gene: .
clone size: .
CDR3 DNA: TGCAGCGTTGCAAGGGGGACCGGGGAGCTGTTTTTT
CDR3 protein: CSVARGTGELFF

J gene: TRBJ1-3
V gene: TRBV7-9
D gene: .
clone size: .
CDR3 DNA: TGTGCCAGCAGCTTATTGCGGGACACCATATATTTT
CDR3 protein: CASSLLRDTIYF

J gene: TRBJ1-2
V gene: TRBV2
D gene: TRBD1
clone size: .
CDR3 DNA: TGTGCCAGCAGTGATCCGGGACAGGGCGGTGGCTACACCTTC
CDR3 protein: CASSDPGQGGGYTF

J gene: TRBJ2-2
V gene: TRBV5-6
D gene: TRBD1
clone size: .
CDR3 DNA: TGTGCCAGCAGCGGCCGGGACAGGGCCACCGGGGAGCTGTTTTTT
CDR3 protein: CASSGRDRATGELFF

J gene: TRBJ2-2
V gene: TRBV10-1
D gene: .
clone size: .
CDR3 DNA: TGCGCCAGCAGTGAGTGGGGCCCAACCGGGGAGCTGTTTTTT
CDR3 protein: CASSEWGPTGELFF

J gene: TRBJ2-1
V gene: TRBV24-1
D gene: .
clone size: .
CDR3 DNA: TGTGCCACCAGTGATCCAGGATATACCTACAATGAGCAGTTCTTC
CDR3 protein: CATSDPGYTYNEQFF

J gene: TRBJ2-5
V gene: TRBV24-1
D gene: TRBD1
clone size: .
CDR3 DNA: TGTGCCACCCGAGAGACAGGGGGCAGGAAGACCCAGTACTTC
CDR3 protein: CATRETGGRKTQYF